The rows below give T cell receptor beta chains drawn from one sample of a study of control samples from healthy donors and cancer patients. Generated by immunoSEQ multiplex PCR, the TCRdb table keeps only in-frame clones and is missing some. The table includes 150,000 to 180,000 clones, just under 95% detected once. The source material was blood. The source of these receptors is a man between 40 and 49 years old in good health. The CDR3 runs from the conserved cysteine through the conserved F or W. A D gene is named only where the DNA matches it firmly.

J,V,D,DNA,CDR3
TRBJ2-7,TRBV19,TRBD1,TGTGCCAGTAGTCGGACAGGGCCCTACGAGCAGTACTTC,CASSRTGPYEQYF
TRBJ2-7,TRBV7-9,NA,TGTGCCAGCAGCTTAGCGGCCGGATTCCCCACCCAATCCTACGAGCAGTACTTC,CASSLAAGFPTQSYEQYF
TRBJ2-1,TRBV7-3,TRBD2,TGTGCCAGCAGCTTCGGTACTAGCGGAACAAATGAGCAGTTCTTC,CASSFGTSGTNEQFF
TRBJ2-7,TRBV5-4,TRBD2,TGTGCCAGCAGCGAGGGGACTAGCGGGGCGGAGTACGAGCAGTACTTC,CASSEGTSGAEYEQYF
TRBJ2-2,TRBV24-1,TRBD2,TGTGCCACCGCCAGCGGGGGGGCCCCCGGGGAGCTGTTTTTT,CATASGGAPGELFF
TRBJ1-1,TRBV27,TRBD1,TGTGCCAGCAGTTCTGCCGGGACAGGGGACACTGAAGCTTTCTTT,CASSSAGTGDTEAFF
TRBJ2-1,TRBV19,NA,TGTGCCAGTAGTCGCGGACAGTACTACAATGAGCAGTTCTTC,CASSRGQYYNEQFF
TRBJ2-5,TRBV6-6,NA,TGTGCCAGCACTCGGTCGTACCAAGAGACCCAGTACTTC,CASTRSYQETQYF
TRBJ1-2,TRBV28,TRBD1,TGTGCCAGCAGTTTATACCTTGTCGGGACAGGGGTTAACTATGGCTACACCTTC,CASSLYLVGTGVNYGYTF
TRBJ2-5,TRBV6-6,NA,TGTGCCAGCAGAACGGCCCAAGAGACCCAGTACTTC,CASRTAQETQYF